These T cell receptor beta chains were read from a single sample in a study of blood T cell repertoires in COVID-19. Here immunoSEQ multiplex PCR was the method, and the copy in TCRdb shows in-frame clones only, minus some. The data contain roughly 200,000 clones, 80% to 90% of them seen just once; the ten biggest clones take up approximately 9%. Input material: peripheral blood. These receptors all stem from a man in his forties with active or convalescent COVID-19. The CDR3 runs from the conserved cysteine through the conserved F or W. Fields, in order: D gene, clone size, J gene, V gene, CDR3 protein, CDR3 DNA. A D gene is named only where the DNA matches it firmly. The listing skips clone size in some rows; elsewhere it reads once, few, many or a size class.

>NA|few|TRBJ1-2|TRBV11-2
CASSRQQHTAGYTF
TGTGCCAGCAGCCGACAACAGCATACGGCCGGCTACACCTTC
>TRBD1|few|TRBJ1-2|TRBV12-3/TRBV12-4
CASSPGTGYGYTF
TGTGCCAGCAGCCCGGGGACAGGATATGGCTACACCTTC
>TRBD1|NA|TRBJ1-4|TRBV6-5
CASRETGGLGKLFF
TGTGCCAGCAGGGAGACAGGGGGCTTAGGAAAACTGTTTTTT
>TRBD1|NA|TRBJ2-1|TRBV11-1
CASSSQDRGEQFF
TGTGCCAGCAGCTCCCAGGACAGGGGGGAGCAGTTCTTC
>NA|NA|TRBJ2-4|TRBV2
CASTPENIQYF
TGTGCCAGCACCCCCGAAAACATTCAGTACTTC
>TRBD2|NA|TRBJ2-7|TRBV27
CASSPDAGVGEQYF
TGTGCCAGCAGTCCAGACGCGGGAGTAGGTGAGCAGTACTTC
>TRBD2|NA|TRBJ2-1|TRBV14
CASSSFSGRAIEQFF
TGTGCCAGCAGCTCCTTTAGCGGGAGGGCCATTGAGCAGTTCTTC
>NA|once|TRBJ2-4|TRBV7-6
CASSLDHRAAKNIQYF
TGTGCCAGCAGCTTAGACCACAGGGCAGCCAAAAACATTCAGTACTTC
>NA|few|TRBJ1-5|TRBV6-1
CASSEAGAGQPQHF
TGTGCCAGCAGTGAAGCGGGCGCCGGTCAGCCCCAGCATTTT
>TRBD1|NA|TRBJ1-6|TRBV28
CASSLFPPGQESSYNSPLHF
TGTGCCAGCAGTTTATTCCCCCCGGGACAGGAGAGCTCCTATAATTCACCCCTCCACTTT
>NA|NA|TRBJ1-1|TRBV11-2
CASSLGRTEAFF
TGTGCCAGCAGCTTAGGGAGGACTGAAGCTTTCTTT
>TRBD1|NA|TRBJ1-5|TRBV2
CASSVKDRGLSNQPQHF
TGTGCCAGCAGTGTGAAGGACAGGGGGTTGAGCAATCAGCCCCAGCATTTT
>NA|once|TRBJ2-7|TRBV6-5
CASTSPGGSYEQYF
TGTGCCAGCACCTCCCCCGGTGGCTCCTACGAGCAGTACTTC
>NA|NA|TRBJ1-1|TRBV19
CASSIGQAHTEAFF
TGTGCCAGTAGTATAGGACAGGCCCACACTGAAGCTTTCTTT
>TRBD1|NA|TRBJ1-6|TRBV7-2
CASSLAGQGYNSPLHF
TGTGCCAGCAGCTTAGCCGGACAGGGGTATAATTCACCCCTCCACTTT
>NA|NA|TRBJ1-4|TRBV7-5
CARSSRRGTNEKLFF
TGTGCCAGAAGCTCTCGGCGCGGGACTAATGAAAAACTGTTTTTT
>NA|NA|TRBJ2-1|TRBV5-1
CASSTYNDYNEQFF
TGCGCCAGCAGCACCTATAACGATTACAATGAGCAGTTCTTC
>TRBD1|NA|TRBJ2-7|TRBV9
CASSVDGTGVREQYF
TGTGCCAGCAGCGTAGACGGGACAGGGGTTCGCGAGCAGTACTTC
>TRBD2|NA|TRBJ2-2|TRBV3-1/TRBV3-2
CASSRPGLATGELFF
TGTGCCAGCAGCCGACCGGGACTAGCAACCGGGGAGCTGTTTTTT
>NA|NA|TRBJ2-7|TRBV7-2
CASSPITGHYEQYF
TGTGCCAGCAGCCCCATTACAGGACACTACGAGCAGTACTTC
>NA|NA|TRBJ1-4|TRBV18
CASSPGQATNEKLFF
TGTGCCAGCTCACCAGGCCAGGCAACTAATGAAAAACTGTTTTTT
>TRBD1|NA|TRBJ1-5|TRBV7-6
CASSPGTGVQPQHF
TGTGCCAGCAGCCCAGGGACAGGGGTTCAGCCCCAGCATTTT
>NA|NA|TRBJ1-2|TRBV30
CAWSPGNNYGYTF
TGTGCCTGGAGTCCCGGGAATAACTATGGCTACACCTTC
>NA|few|TRBJ1-1|TRBV18
CASSPKRGNTEAFF
TGTGCCAGCTCACCTAAACGAGGGAACACTGAAGCTTTCTTT
>NA|NA|TRBJ1-2|TRBV7-3
CASSSEGSYGYTF
TGTGCCAGCAGCTCCGAGGGCAGCTATGGCTACACCTTC
>NA|few|TRBJ1-2|TRBV12-3/TRBV12-4
CASSLRQGYGYTF
TGTGCCAGCAGTTTGCGGCAGGGCTATGGCTACACCTTC
>TRBD1|once|TRBJ1-1|TRBV19
CASTGQGKSVSTEAFF
TGTGCCAGTACGGGACAGGGTAAGTCCGTGAGCACTGAAGCTTTCTTT
>TRBD1|NA|TRBJ1-3|TRBV7-2
CASSSDRFSGNTIYF
TGTGCCAGCAGCTCGGACAGGTTCTCTGGAAACACCATATATTTT
>TRBD1|few|TRBJ2-4|TRBV18
CASSPPVGQGGTKNIQYF
TGTGCCAGCTCACCACCGGTGGGACAGGGGGGGACCAAAAACATTCAGTACTTC
>TRBD2|once|TRBJ2-3|TRBV4-3
CASSHGLAGMGGGTDTQYF
TGCGCCAGCAGCCATGGACTAGCGGGTATGGGTGGTGGCACAGATACGCAGTATTTT
>NA|few|TRBJ2-1|TRBV11-2
CASSLAGHINEQFF
TGTGCCAGCAGCTTAGCGGGACATATCAATGAGCAGTTCTTC
>NA|NA|TRBJ1-1|TRBV30
CAWQMNTEAFF
TGTGCCTGGCAGATGAACACTGAAGCTTTCTTT
>NA|few|TRBJ1-5|TRBV7-6
CASSSGFLGSNQPQHF
TGTGCCAGCAGCTCGGGATTTTTGGGGAGCAATCAGCCCCAGCATTTT
>TRBD1|NA|TRBJ2-1|TRBV5-1
CASSSGQGARSSYNEQFF
TGCGCCAGCAGCTCGGGACAGGGGGCCCGGAGCTCCTACAATGAGCAGTTCTTC
>TRBD1|few|TRBJ1-2|TRBV10-3
CAISERQGPNYGYTF
TGTGCCATCAGTGAGAGACAGGGCCCCAACTATGGCTACACCTTC
>TRBD1|few|TRBJ1-1|TRBV3-1/TRBV3-2
CASSQLRDRGPFF
TGTGCCAGCAGCCAACTACGGGACAGGGGACCTTTCTTT
>NA|NA|TRBJ2-1|TRBV5-1
CASSPSPSSYNEQFF
TGCGCCAGCAGCCCCTCTCCGAGCTCCTACAATGAGCAGTTCTTC
>TRBD1|NA|TRBJ1-1|TRBV5-4
CASSLGQGASAFF
TGTGCCAGCAGCTTGGGACAGGGGGCTTCAGCTTTCTTT
>TRBD2|few|TRBJ2-7|TRBV19
CASSTGGAGYEQYF
TGTGCCAGTAGTACCGGGGGGGCCGGCTACGAGCAGTACTTC
>NA|few|TRBJ1-5|TRBV6-1
CASSEVGLWNQPQHF
TGTGCCAGCAGTGAAGTGGGACTTTGGAATCAGCCCCAGCATTTT
>NA|NA|TRBJ2-1|TRBV4-3
CASSQDSAGSSYNEQFF
TGCGCCAGCAGCCAAGATTCTGCGGGGAGCTCCTACAATGAGCAGTTCTTC
>TRBD2|NA|TRBJ2-7|TRBV6-5
CASTPLAGAREQYF
TGTGCCAGCACCCCCTTAGCGGGAGCGCGGGAGCAGTACTTC
>NA|NA|TRBJ1-2|TRBV10-3
CAIGADNYGYTF
TGTGCCATCGGGGCAGATAACTATGGCTACACCTTC
>TRBD1|NA|TRBJ1-4|TRBV5-1
CASSPDRGNEKLFF
TGCGCCAGCAGCCCGGACAGGGGCAATGAAAAACTGTTTTTT